This T cell receptor (beta chain) was sequenced for a study of cytomegalovirus exposure and HLA in healthy donors. General study results and limits: For most subjects, TCR beta sequences were reported to predict HLA-A and HLA-B alleles with accuracy. TRBV6-2, TRBV6-3 and some other V segments were unresolvable in 87-base-pair reads. A classifier reportedly called cytomegalovirus status with high sensitivity and specificity. Association of a missense DCLRE1C variant with TCR beta V- and J-gene trimming was reported in a later analysis.

Note on this clone: No antigen is known for it.

Trimming shortened V by 5 bases and J by 6 bases, and 22 bases separated the two germline ends. Germline CDR1 and CDR2: LNHDA and SQIVND (reference sequence). The CDR3 loop spans 16 amino acids. The PCR contained 60 Vbeta and 13 Jbeta primers. Repertoires were generated with immunoSEQ multiplex PCR, while TCRdb's copy carries only in-frame clones and drops some. The data hold over 200,000 clones, with roughly 89% observed a single time. The gene calls are TRBV19 and TRBJ1-2; D not resolved. Material for sequencing was PBMCs. This TCR was recovered from a woman aged 18-35 years in good health and CMV-seronegative. CDR3 in DNA: TGTGCCAGTAGTCCAATGTTCGGGATGTTAGTGGATGGCTACACCTTC. Residues: CASSPMFGMLVDGYTF.